This T cell receptor (beta chain) came from a study of blood T cell repertoires in COVID-19 (dated by TCRdb to about 2020). Notes on the research overall: The collaborator samples originated in the United States, Italy and Spain and spanned the acute and convalescent phases of COVID-19. The dataset comprised deeply sampled blood TCRbeta repertoires from subjects exposed to, actively infected with, or recovered from COVID-19. Samples came from the ongoing ImmuneRACE study (first 160 participants) plus 1,254 subjects from 6 global collaborators. The material from the prospective study consisted of cDNA or gDNA derived from T cells, B-cell-depleted T cells, or PBMCs. Where HLA class I and class II types were available, the types were taken from metadata supplied by the sample provider, not from assay-based typing. The repertoires were released in a freely available public database intended as a resource for research on the immune response to SARS-CoV-2. A de-identified subject ID, COVID-19 status, age in years and sex were almost always included in the sample metadata.

Including the terminal cysteine and phenylalanine, the CDR3 comprises 14 residues. Only the CDR3 DNA stays, 42 bases, in frame from base 1. CDR1 and CDR2, looked up from the germline V gene, are MNHEY and SVGAGI. V is pared back by 11 bases and J by 1 base, with 17 bases lying between the germline termini. Here is what the overall study found, with its caveats: How much clinical and demographic metadata was included differed by source and by participant, and the metadata was provided uncurated.

TCRbeta CDR3 regions were amplified from genomic DNA using the immunoSEQ Assay, a bias-controlled multiplex PCR. As for the authors' bioinformatics: Within the assay, amplification of reference gene primers was used to estimate how many nucleated cells each sample contained. To quantify the absolute abundance of each unique TCRbeta CDR3 rearrangement, sequence reads were collapsed and filtered. For each sample, productive Simpson clonality was calculated by taking the square root of Simpson's diversity index across productive rearrangements. TCRdb limited this immuneACCESS table to in-frame rearrangements with V and J called. A share of clones is missing; checked studies link under half to unresolved V genes, and the rest is unexplained. V, J and clone size were drawn from that table, and D and trimming were deduced from the DNA. In all, the sample holds over 75,000 clones, and approximately 89% of those were seen once. Around 2.3% of the sample is held by the ten biggest clonotypes.

The collaborating institutions used their own protocols to collect whole blood in K2EDTA tubes. For TCRbeta analysis, collaborators shipped samples in one of three forms: frozen whole blood, isolated PBMCs, or DNA extracted from either of those sample types. Regarding this clone: No cognate antigen has been identified for it. Base quality data are lacking; no much larger clone is found one base away.

The clonotype originates from a human donor with active COVID-19. The donor label of this sample is uncertain. Recombination linked TRBV6-5 to TRBJ1-1, with the D gene too uncertain to name. The specimen was peripheral blood. This receptor carries the CDR3 CAARERVGNTEAFF. The DNA reads as follows: TGTGCCGCAAGGGAGAGGGTGGGGAACACTGAAGCTTTCTTT.